This T cell receptor (beta chain) is drawn from a study of shared clonotypes between healthy human individuals. Regarding the study as a whole: Clonotypes which were not shared had lower generation probabilities than clonotypes that all four donors shared.

V was trimmed by 4 bases and J by 0 bases, leaving 7 bases between them. Germline-derived CDR1 and CDR2 are SNHLY and FYNNEI. The length of the CDR3 is 14 residues. Per the original data handling: ImmunoSEQ supplied junction-only sequences lacking quality scores, so filtering was different. Assay: immunoSEQ multiplex PCR; the TCRdb copy retains only in-frame clones and omits some. The V and J calls and the clone size are those of that table, but D and trimming were determined from the DNA. The sample has about 680,000 clones; roughly 72% are singletons. Notes on this clone: Its antigen remains unidentified.

Donors were healthy HIV-negative adults without recently reported acute infections or vaccinations. All donors were Caucasian adults living in Nashville, Tennessee. The TCR was taken from a woman in her 30s in good health. Sequenced: memory CD4+ T cells sorted from blood. The subset denotes: CD45RA-negative fraction. The V call is TRBV2, the J call TRBJ1-5, with unresolved D. This chain's CDR3 is CASSALYSNQPQHF. The CDR3 DNA reads as TGTGCCAGCAGTGCCTTATATAGCAATCAGCCCCAGCATTTT.